Presented here are 9 T cell receptor beta chains from one specimen sequenced in a study of cytomegalovirus exposure and HLA in healthy donors (dated by TCRdb to between 2016 and 2019). Receptors were amplified or captured by the immunoSEQ multiplex PCR assay. For the multiplex PCR, a mixture combining 60 forward primers for TCR Vbeta segments and 13 reverse primers for TCR Jbeta segments was used. Not all clones reach the TCRdb copy of this immuneACCESS table, which keeps in-frame sequences only. Checked studies attribute under half of the gap to unresolved V genes and leave the rest unexplained. The sample profile shows tens of thousands of clones; roughly 76% of them were found once. The top ten clonotypes cover over 1.1% of the sample. The sequenced material came from PBMCs. These receptors all stem from a male donor in good health and CMV-seronegative.

The gene calls are TRBV19 and TRBJ2-4, with D maybe TRBD2 (6 bases). Trimming cost V 3 bases and J 8 bases, with 11 bases left between them. CDR1 is LNHDA, CDR2 SQIVND, per germline (reference sequence). CDR3 length: 13 amino acids. The CDR3 sequence is CASSIRSGDIQYF. In DNA, the CDR3 is TGTGCCAGTAGTATTAGGTCGGGGGACATTCAGTACTTC. Looking up the rest from reference TRBV19 and TRBJ2-4 gives the full variable domain: DGGITQSPKYLFRKEGQNVTLSCEQNLNHDAMYWYRQDPGQGLRLIYYSQIVNDFQKGDIAEGYSVSREKKESFPLTVTSAQKNPTAFYLCASSIRSGDIQYFGAGTRLSVL.

The gene calls are TRBV10-1 and TRBJ2-7, with 8 nucleotides matching TRBD2. CDR1 WNHNN and CDR2 SYGVQD come from the germline V gene (reference sequence). The CDR3 spans 13 residues. Trimming at V came to 6 bases and at J to 3 bases, leaving 4 bases not matched to a gene. The CDR3 DNA is TGCGCCAGCAGCGAAACTAGCGGCTACGAGCAGTACTTC. Protein product: CASSETSGYEQYF.

This chain connects TRBV19 to TRBJ2-1; TRBD2 aligns across 11 bases. The junction had 7 bases not matched to a gene; V was cut back by 8 bases and J by 4 bases. The germline V gene has CDR1 LNHDA and CDR2 SQIVND (reference sequence). CDR3 size: 15 residues. The CDR3 loop reads CASGFSGGAYNEQFF. The CDR3, as DNA: TGTGCCAGTGGATTTAGCGGGGGGGCGTACAATGAGCAGTTCTTC.

This chain uses TRBV6-1 with TRBJ1-1; D remains ambiguous. CDR1 is MNHNS, CDR2 SASEGT, per germline. The CDR3 consists of 13 residues. V was clipped by 4 bases and J by 1 base, with 7 bases between them. The CDR3 nucleotides read TGTGCCAGCAGTGGAAGCTGGAACACTGAAGCTTTCTTT. Translated, it gives CASSGSWNTEAFF.

V is TRBV27 and J is TRBJ2-7; no clear D. Germline CDR1 reads MNHEY; CDR2 reads SMNVEV (reference sequence). There are 13 residues in the CDR3. Trimming left V 3 bases short and J 6 bases short, with 12 bases between. The CDR3 protein is CASSLMAVSEQYF. DNA of the CDR3: TGTGCCAGCAGTTTGATGGCCGTTTCCGAGCAGTACTTC.

V and J are TRBV18 and TRBJ2-7; a possible D gene is TRBD1 (6 bases). Germline V CDR1 and CDR2: KGHSH, LQKENI. This CDR3 has 13 residues. V was shortened by 8 bases and J by 2 bases, with 13 bases between the two germline ends. In DNA form, the CDR3 reads TGTGCCAGCCTCAGGGACACTACCTACGAGCAGTACTTC. Amino acids: CASLRDTTYEQYF.

This chain connects TRBV5-1 to TRBJ2-2; 10 nucleotides agree with TRBD2. V was clipped by 4 bases and J by 5 bases; unmatched bases: 5. This CDR3 contains 15 residues. The germline V gene has CDR1 SGHRS and CDR2 YFSETQ. The CDR3, as DNA: TGCGCCAGCAGCCTAGCGGGAGTTAAGACCGGGGAGCTGTTTTTT. Its protein product is CASSLAGVKTGELFF.

This chain connects TRBV10-3 to TRBJ1-3; 8 nucleotides align to TRBD1. This CDR3 spans 18 amino acids. The junction had 9 bases not matched to a gene; V was cut back by 2 bases and J by 0 bases. In germline, CDR1 is ENHRY, CDR2 SYGVKD. In DNA form, the CDR3 reads TGTGCCATCAGTGAGCCAATGACAGGGGAAGGCTCTGGAAACACCATATATTTT. It translates to CAISEPMTGEGSGNTIYF.

The V call is TRBV6-4, the J call TRBJ1-1, with D hard to call. The CDR3 length is 13 residues. V was trimmed by 5 bases and J by 3 bases, leaving 10 bases between them. CDR1 and CDR2 (germline): MRHNA, SNTAGT. The CDR3 reads CASSSKGDTEAFF. In DNA form, the CDR3 reads TGTGCCAGCAGTTCCAAGGGAGACACTGAAGCTTTCTTT.